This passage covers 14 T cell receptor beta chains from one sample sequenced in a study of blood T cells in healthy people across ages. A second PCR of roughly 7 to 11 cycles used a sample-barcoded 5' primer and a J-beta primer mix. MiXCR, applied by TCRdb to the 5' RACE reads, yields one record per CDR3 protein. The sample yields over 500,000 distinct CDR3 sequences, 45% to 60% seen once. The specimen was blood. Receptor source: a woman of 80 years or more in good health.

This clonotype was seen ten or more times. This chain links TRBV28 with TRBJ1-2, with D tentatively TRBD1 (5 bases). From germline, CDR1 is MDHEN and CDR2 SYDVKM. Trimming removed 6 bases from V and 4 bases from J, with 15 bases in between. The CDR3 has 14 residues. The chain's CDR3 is CASRSGMRTYGYTF. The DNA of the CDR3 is TGTGCCAGCAGGTCAGGGATGAGGACCTATGGCTACACCTTC.

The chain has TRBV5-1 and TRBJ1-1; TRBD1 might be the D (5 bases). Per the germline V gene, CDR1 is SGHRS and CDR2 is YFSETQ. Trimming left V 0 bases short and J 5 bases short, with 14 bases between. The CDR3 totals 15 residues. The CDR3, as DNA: TGCGCCAGCAGCTTGGAATCGGGGGGAGGGACTGAAGCTTTCTTT. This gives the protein CASSLESGGGTEAFF. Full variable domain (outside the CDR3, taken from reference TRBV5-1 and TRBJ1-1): KAGVTQTPRYLIKTRGQQVTLSCSPISGHRSVSWYQQTPGQGLQFLFEYFSETQRNKGNFPGRFSGRQFSNSRSEMNVSTLELGDSALYLCASSLESGGGTEAFFGQGTRLTVV.

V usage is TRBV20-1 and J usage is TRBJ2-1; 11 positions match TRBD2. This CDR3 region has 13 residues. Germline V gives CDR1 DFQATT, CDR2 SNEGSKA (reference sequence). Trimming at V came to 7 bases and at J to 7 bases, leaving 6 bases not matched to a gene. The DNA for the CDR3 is TGCAGTGGCCTAGCGGGAGGAGTAAATGAGCAGTTCTTC. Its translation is CSGLAGGVNEQFF.

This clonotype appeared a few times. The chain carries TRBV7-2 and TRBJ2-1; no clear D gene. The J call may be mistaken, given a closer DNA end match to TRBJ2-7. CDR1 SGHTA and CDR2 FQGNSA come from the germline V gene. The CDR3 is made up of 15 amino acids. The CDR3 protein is CASSFGPATYNEQYF. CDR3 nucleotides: TGTGCCAGCAGCTTCGGGCCTGCCACCTACAATGAGCAGTACTTC.

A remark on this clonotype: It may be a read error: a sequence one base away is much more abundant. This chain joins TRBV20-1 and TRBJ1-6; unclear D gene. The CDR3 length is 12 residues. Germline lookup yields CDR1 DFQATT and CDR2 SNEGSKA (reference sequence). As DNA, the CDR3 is TGCAGTGCTAGAGGCCCTAATTCACCCTTCCACTTT. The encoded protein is CSARGPNSPFHF.

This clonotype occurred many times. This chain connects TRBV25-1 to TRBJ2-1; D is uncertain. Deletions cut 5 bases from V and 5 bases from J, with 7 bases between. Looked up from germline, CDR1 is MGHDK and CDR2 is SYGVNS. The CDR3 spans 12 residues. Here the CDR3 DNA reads TGTGCCAGCAGTTTAGTCCACAATGAGCAGTTCTTC. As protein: CASSLVHNEQFF.

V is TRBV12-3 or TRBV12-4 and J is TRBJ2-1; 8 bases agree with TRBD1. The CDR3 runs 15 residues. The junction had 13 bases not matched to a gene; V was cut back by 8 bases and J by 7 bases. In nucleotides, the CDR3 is TGTGCCAGCCACGGGGCGGGACAGGTAGGAAATGAGCAGTTCTTC. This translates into CASHGAGQVGNEQFF.

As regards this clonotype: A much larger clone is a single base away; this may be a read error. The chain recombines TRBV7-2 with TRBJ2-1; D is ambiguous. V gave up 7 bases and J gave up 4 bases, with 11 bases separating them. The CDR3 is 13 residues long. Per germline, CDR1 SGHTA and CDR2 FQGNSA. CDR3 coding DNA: TGTGCCAGCACCAAAACTGGTTACAATGAGCAGTTCTTC. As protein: CASTKTGYNEQFF.

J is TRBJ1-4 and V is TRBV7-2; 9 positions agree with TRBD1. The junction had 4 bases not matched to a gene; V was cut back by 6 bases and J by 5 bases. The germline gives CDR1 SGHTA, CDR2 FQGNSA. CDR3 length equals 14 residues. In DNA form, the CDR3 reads TGTGCCAGCAGATTGACAGGGGGGAATGAAAAACTGTTTTTT. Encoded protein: CASRLTGGNEKLFF.

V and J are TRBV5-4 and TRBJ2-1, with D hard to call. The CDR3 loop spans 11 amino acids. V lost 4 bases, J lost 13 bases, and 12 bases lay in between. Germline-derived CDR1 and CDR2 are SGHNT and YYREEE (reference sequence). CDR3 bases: TGTGCCAGCAGCGTGACCGCCGAACAGTTCTTC. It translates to CASSVTAEQFF.

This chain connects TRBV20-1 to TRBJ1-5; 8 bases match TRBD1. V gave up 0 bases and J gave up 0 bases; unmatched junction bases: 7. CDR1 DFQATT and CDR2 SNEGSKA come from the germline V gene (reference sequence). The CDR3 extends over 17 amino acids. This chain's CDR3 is CSARDPGTGYSNQPQHF. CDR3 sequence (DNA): TGCAGTGCTAGAGATCCGGGGACAGGATATAGCAATCAGCCCCAGCATTTT.

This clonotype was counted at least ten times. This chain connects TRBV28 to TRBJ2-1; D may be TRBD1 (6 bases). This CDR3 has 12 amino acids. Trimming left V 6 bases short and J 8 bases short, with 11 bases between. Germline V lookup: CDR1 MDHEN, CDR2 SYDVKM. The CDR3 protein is CASSIRGHEQFF. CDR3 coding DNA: TGTGCCAGCAGCATCAGGGGTCATGAGCAGTTCTTC.

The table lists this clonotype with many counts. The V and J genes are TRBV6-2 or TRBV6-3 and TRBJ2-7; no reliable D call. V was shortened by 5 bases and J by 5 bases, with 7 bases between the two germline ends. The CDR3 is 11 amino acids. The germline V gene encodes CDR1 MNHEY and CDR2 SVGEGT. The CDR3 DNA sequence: TGTGCCAGCAGTCAAAGTAACGAGCAGTACTTC. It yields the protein CASSQSNEQYF.

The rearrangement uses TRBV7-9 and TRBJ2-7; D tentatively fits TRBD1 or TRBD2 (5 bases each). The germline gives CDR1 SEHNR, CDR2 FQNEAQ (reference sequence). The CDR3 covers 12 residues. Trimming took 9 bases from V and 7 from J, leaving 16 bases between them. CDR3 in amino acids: CASGTTWAEQYF. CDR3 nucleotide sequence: TGTGCCAGTGGGACCACCTGGGCTGAGCAGTACTTC. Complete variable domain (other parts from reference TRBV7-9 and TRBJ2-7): DTGVSQNPRHKITKRGQNVTFRCDPISEHNRLYWYRQTLGQGPEFLTYFQNEAQLEKSRLLSDRFSAERPKGSFSTLEIQRTEQGDSAMYLCASGTTWAEQYFGPGTRLTVT.